The 24 T cell receptor beta chains given below trace back to one sample, sequenced in a study of T-cell memory formation after mild COVID-19. TCRdb reprocessed the 5' RACE reads via MiXCR and lists one record per CDR3 protein. The sample yields fewer than 300,000 distinct CDR3 sequences, roughly 18% seen once. Sequencing was done on a sample of PBMCs or a T cell subset sorted from them (not recorded which). These receptors all come from a man aged 18 to 30 who had mild COVID-19 (a few samples of this study predate the infection). Cell type and time point are not known.

The chain uses TRBV5-6 and TRBJ1-4; 7 positions match TRBD1. V dropped 4 bases and J dropped 8; count of bases not matched to a gene: 8. This CDR3 is 14 amino acids long. Germline values: CDR1 SGHDT, CDR2 YYEEEE. The CDR3 protein is CASSTWDSREKLFF. The DNA of the CDR3 is TGTGCCAGCAGCACGTGGGACAGCCGAGAAAAACTGTTTTTT.

J is TRBJ1-5 and V is TRBV5-6, with no clear D. The CDR3 totals 15 residues. Trimming left V 1 base short and J 11 bases short, with 19 bases between. Germline CDR1 and CDR2: SGHDT and YYEEEE. CDR3: CASSLMESLLRAQHF. CDR3 DNA: TGTGCCAGCAGCTTGATGGAGAGCCTACTTCGGGCCCAGCATTTT. Complete variable domain (other parts from reference TRBV5-6 and TRBJ1-5): DAGVTQSPTHLIKTRGQQVTLRCSPKSGHDTVSWYQQALGQGPQFIFQYYEEEERQRGNFPDRFSGHQFPNYSSELNVNALLLGDSALYLCASSLMESLLRAQHFGDGTRLSIL.

V gene TRBV6-5 combines with J gene TRBJ2-1; TRBD1 might be the D (6 bases). V lost 0 bases to trimming and J lost 3 bases, with 9 bases between them. Germline CDR1 and CDR2: MNHEY and SVGAGI. The CDR3 sequence is 15 residues long. This CDR3 reads CASSYSAGVYNEQFF. The DNA of the CDR3 is TGTGCCAGCAGTTACTCGGCAGGGGTCTACAATGAGCAGTTCTTC.

There are a few counts of this clonotype. The CDR3 DNA reads as TGCAGTGCCCAGGGCGACAGGACCTCTGGGGCCAACGTCCTGACTTTC. Its protein is CSAQGDRTSGANVLTF. The chain combines TRBV20-1 with TRBJ2-6; D perhaps matches TRBD1 (6 bases). Germline values: CDR1 DFQATT, CDR2 SNEGSKA (reference sequence). V lost 6 bases, J lost 0 bases, and 15 bases lay in between. The CDR3 sequence is 16 residues long.

The table lists this clonotype with a few counts. The chain uses TRBV5-1 and TRBJ1-1, with D unresolved. V was pared by 4 bases and J by 0 bases, with 10 bases between. The CDR3 consists of 14 residues. Germline V gives CDR1 SGHRS, CDR2 YFSETQ. Here the CDR3 reads CASSQQKMNTEAFF. CDR3 coding DNA: TGCGCCAGCAGCCAACAGAAGATGAACACTGAAGCTTTCTTT.

This chain links TRBV5-1 with TRBJ2-5; 9 bases are a match to TRBD1. The CDR3 length is 14 residues. Germline CDR1 SGHRS, CDR2 YFSETQ. V shed 0 bases and J 4 bases; nucleotides not matched to a gene: 1. CDR3 nucleotide sequence: TGCGCCAGCAGCTTGGAGGACAGGGGAGAGACCCAGTACTTC. Amino acids: CASSLEDRGETQYF.

CDR3 loop: CASSPETVQGPQYF. The CDR3 DNA follows: TGTGCCAGCAGCCCGGAGACGGTGCAGGGGCCGCAGTATTTT. The chain links TRBV4-2 to TRBJ2-3; a possible D gene is TRBD1 (6 bases). Germline-derived CDR1 and CDR2 are LGHNA and YNFKEQ. V dropped 4 bases and J dropped 10 bases, with 18 bases sitting between them. This CDR3 contains 14 residues.

The table lists this clonotype with a few counts. This chain links TRBV7-9 with TRBJ2-1; D is unclear. This CDR3 contains 14 residues. CDR1 and CDR2 (germline): SEHNR, FQNEAQ (reference sequence). V dropped 5 bases and J dropped 8 bases, with 16 bases sitting between them. The CDR3 DNA reads as TGTGCCAGCAGCCCACCCTCAGGTTTGGATGAGCAGTTCTTC. Its protein product is CASSPPSGLDEQFF.

The V and J genes are TRBV4-3 and TRBJ1-3, with TRBD1 as a possible D gene (6 bases). V gave up 6 bases and J gave up 1 base, with 10 bases separating them. Germline V CDR1 and CDR2: LGHNA, YSLEER. The CDR3 has 14 amino acids. CDR3 protein: CASREQGSGNTIYF. As DNA, the CDR3 is TGCGCCAGCAGGGAACAGGGTTCTGGAAACACCATATATTTT.

The V call is TRBV7-2, the J call TRBJ1-2, with TRBD1 identical over 8 bases. The trim removed 2 bases at V and 4 bases at J, leaving 3 bases unmatched. The CDR3 runs 14 residues. Per germline, CDR1 SGHTA and CDR2 FQGNSA. The CDR3 is CASSLRDRPYGYTF. CDR3 coding DNA: TGTGCCAGCAGCTTAAGGGACAGGCCCTATGGCTACACCTTC.

The rearrangement joins TRBV12-5 to TRBJ2-6; a possible D gene is TRBD2 (6 bases). The germline V and J ends were trimmed by 2 bases and 0 bases, with 17 bases remaining between them. The CDR3 length is 19 residues. Per the germline V gene, CDR1 is LGHNT and CDR2 is FRNRAP. CDR3 nucleotides: TGTGCTAGTGGTTTGTTCGGGAGTCTAAGCTACTCTGGGGCCAACGTCCTGACTTTC. Protein product: CASGLFGSLSYSGANVLTF.

This clonotype was picked up a small number of times. J is TRBJ2-7 and V is TRBV6-2 or TRBV6-3, with a possible D match to TRBD1 (6 bases). This CDR3 comprises 14 residues. V was trimmed by 10 bases and J by 5 bases, leaving 21 bases between them. Germline CDR1 MNHEY, CDR2 SVGEGT. The CDR3 spells CATLKGGGPHEQYF. In DNA form, the CDR3 reads TGTGCCACCCTGAAAGGTGGGGGCCCCCACGAGCAGTACTTC.

In DNA form, the CDR3 reads TGTGCCTCACGGGGGGAGCCAGATACGCAGTATTTT. Translating it yields CASRGEPDTQYF. The V and J genes are TRBV10-3 and TRBJ2-3, with 7 bases matching TRBD2. CDR3 length: 12 amino acids. Per germline, CDR1 ENHRY and CDR2 SYGVKD. Trimming removed 11 bases from V and 4 bases from J; junction bases left unmatched: 6.

J is TRBJ2-7 and V is TRBV20-1, with 7 bases aligning to TRBD2. V lost 1 base, J lost 5 bases, and 8 bases stayed unmatched. CDR1 DFQATT and CDR2 SNEGSKA come from the germline V gene (reference sequence). This CDR3 contains 14 residues. For the CDR3, the DNA is TGCAGTGCTAGAGTTCCCCGGGGGGATAACGAGCAGTACGTC. Encoded protein: CSARVPRGDNEQYV.

The chain carries TRBV27 and TRBJ2-1, with D perhaps being TRBD1 or TRBD2 (5 bases each). V lost 0 bases and J lost 12, with 15 bases in between. The CDR3 spans 14 residues. Germline V gene sequence: CDR1 MNHEY, CDR2 SMNVEV (reference sequence). Written as DNA, the CDR3 is TGTGCCAGCAGTTTATCGGATAGAGGGACGGGGCAGTTCTTC. Encoded protein: CASSLSDRGTGQFF.

The rearrangement links TRBV7-3 to TRBJ1-1; D perhaps matches TRBD1 (5 bases). V was trimmed by 1 base and J by 4 bases, leaving 7 bases between them. Per germline, CDR1 SGHTA and CDR2 FQGTGA. This CDR3 is 13 amino acids long. The CDR3 sequence is CASSLNGATEAFF. The DNA of the CDR3 is TGTGCCAGCAGCTTAAATGGGGCCACTGAAGCTTTCTTT.

This clonotype was seen a few times. V gene TRBV6-5 combines with J gene TRBJ2-7; 11 positions agree with TRBD1. Germline lookup yields CDR1 MNHEY and CDR2 SVGAGI. V shed 2 bases and J 3 bases; nucleotides not matched to a gene: 3. The CDR3 extends over 15 amino acids. For the CDR3, the DNA is TGTGCCAGCAGTTACGGACAGGGGGCTGTCTACGAGCAGTACTTC. This sequence encodes CASSYGQGAVYEQYF.

This clonotype showed up just a few times. V and J are TRBV12-3 or TRBV12-4 and TRBJ1-1, with a possible D match to TRBD1 (5 bases). CDR3 length: 13 amino acids. The V end lost 8 bases, the J end lost 1 base, and 11 bases lay between the germline ends. CDR3 region: CASLQEGNTEAFF. As DNA, the CDR3 is TGTGCCAGCCTACAGGAAGGGAACACTGAAGCTTTCTTT.

The table lists this clonotype with a few counts. The chain combines TRBV7-6 with TRBJ1-3; D unclear. CDR3 length: 15 residues. Germline CDR1 SGHVS, CDR2 FNYEAQ. Trimming took 1 base from V and 0 from J, leaving 7 bases between them. The CDR3 nucleotides read TGTGCCAGCAGCTTAGGCGTCAACTCTGGAAACACCATATATTTT. This translates into CASSLGVNSGNTIYF.

CDR3 nucleotide sequence: TGCAGCGTCGGACAGGGAGCTGGAAACACCATATATTTT. This sequence encodes CSVGQGAGNTIYF. The genes are TRBV29-1 and TRBJ1-3, with 8 bases matching TRBD1. The CDR3 runs 13 residues. Germline CDR1 is SQVTM and CDR2 is ANQGSEA. J lost 2 bases, V lost 6 bases, and 3 bases had no gene match.

The chain has TRBV7-2 and TRBJ1-2, with 8 bases aligning to TRBD1. Germline V gives CDR1 SGHTA, CDR2 FQGNSA. With V trimmed by 5 bases and J by 7 bases, 6 bases remained unmatched. The length of the CDR3 is 13 residues. The CDR3 loop is CASSQQGGSGYTF. CDR3 sequence (DNA): TGTGCCAGCAGCCAACAGGGGGGTAGTGGCTACACCTTC.

Only a few counts were recorded for this clonotype. The chain couples TRBV12-5 to TRBJ1-5, with a possible D match to TRBD1 (6 bases). Germline lookup yields CDR1 LGHNT and CDR2 FRNRAP. V was cut by 2 bases and J by 3 bases, with 17 bases left in between. The CDR3 has 17 amino acids. CDR3 residues: CASGLFLRGAYNQPQHF. The CDR3 nucleotides read TGTGCTAGTGGTTTGTTCCTACGGGGGGCGTACAATCAGCCCCAGCATTTT.

The V and J genes are TRBV20-1 and TRBJ2-7; 8 bases agree with TRBD2. The CDR3 length is 15 residues. Germline-derived CDR1 and CDR2 are DFQATT and SNEGSKA (reference sequence). CDR3 coding DNA: TGCAGCCCCGTGGGACTAGTGGAGTGGGACTACGAGCAGTACGTC. This translates into CSPVGLVEWDYEQYV.

This clonotype was recorded a few times. The chain employs TRBV18 and TRBJ1-6, with D uncertain. Per germline, CDR1 KGHSH and CDR2 LQKENI. The V and J ends lost 6 bases and 8 bases respectively, with 20 bases between them. The CDR3 is 16 amino acids. Written as DNA, the CDR3 is TGTGCCAGCTCTGCTTCGAGAGGGAGTTCGGATTCACCCCTCCACTTT. It yields the protein CASSASRGSSDSPLHF.